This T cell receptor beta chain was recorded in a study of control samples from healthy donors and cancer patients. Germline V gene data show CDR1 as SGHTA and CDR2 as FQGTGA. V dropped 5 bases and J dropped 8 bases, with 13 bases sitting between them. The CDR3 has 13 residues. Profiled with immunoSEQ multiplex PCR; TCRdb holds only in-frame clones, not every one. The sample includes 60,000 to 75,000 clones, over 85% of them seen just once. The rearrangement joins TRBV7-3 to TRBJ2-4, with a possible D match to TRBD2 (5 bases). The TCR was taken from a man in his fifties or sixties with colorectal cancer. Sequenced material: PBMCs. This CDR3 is CASSLGEADIQYF. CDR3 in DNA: TGTGCCAGCAGCCTCGGGGAAGCTGACATTCAGTACTTC.